Below, 30 T cell receptor beta chains from the same sample are listed, as sequenced in a study of CD8+CD57+ T cells in acquired aplastic anemia. Genomic DNA, serving as template, underwent TCR beta VDJ and CDR3 profiling. TCRdb re-called the reads with MiXCR, one entry per CDR3 protein. This sample has around 230,000 distinct CDR3 sequences, with 61% found just once. Input material: sorted CD4+, CD8+, or CD8+CD57+ T cells (not recorded which) from PBMCs. The receptors come from a human donor in good health.

V is TRBV20-1 and J is TRBJ2-1; no definite D call. The CDR3 extends over 14 amino acids. V was shortened by 2 bases and J by 4 bases, with 12 bases between the two germline ends. Germline V gene lookup returns CDR1 DFQATT and CDR2 SNEGSKA (reference sequence). Here the CDR3 DNA reads TGCAGTGCTAGACTCATTGGACGTTACAATGAGCAGTTCTTC. It encodes CSARLIGRYNEQFF.

This clonotype was seen at least ten times. The CDR3 region is CSVENWQGANYGYTF. The CDR3, as DNA: TGCAGCGTTGAAAATTGGCAGGGTGCTAACTATGGCTACACCTTC. This chain links TRBV29-1 with TRBJ1-2; D may be TRBD1 (5 bases). Trimming stripped 2 bases from V and 0 bases from J, with 13 bases between. Germline V gives CDR1 SQVTM, CDR2 ANQGSEA. CDR3 length equals 15 residues. The complete variable domain, with remaining parts taken from reference TRBV29-1 and TRBJ1-2, reads SAVISQKPSRDICQRGTSLTIQCQVDSQVTMMFWYRQQPGQSLTLIATANQGSEATYESGFVIDKFPISRPNLTFSTLTVSNMSPEDSSIYLCSVENWQGANYGYTFGSGTRLTVV.

Ten or more counts support this clonotype. The V gene is TRBV16, the J gene TRBJ1-2; D not resolved. Per the germline V gene, CDR1 is KGHSY and CDR2 is FQNENV. The CDR3 spans 13 residues. Trimming took 4 bases from V and 0 from J, leaving 6 bases between them. The CDR3 nucleotides read TGTGCCAGCAGCCTCAATTCTAACTATGGCTACACCTTC. This gives the protein CASSLNSNYGYTF.

The rearrangement joins TRBV20-1 to TRBJ1-3; perhaps TRBD1 as D (6 bases). The ends were cut back, 3 bases at V and 3 bases at J, with 24 bases in the middle. The CDR3 spans 18 residues. Per the germline V gene, CDR1 is DFQATT and CDR2 is SNEGSKA (reference sequence). The CDR3 coding sequence is TGCAGTGCTAGCGAGCCTGGCGGGACACTGGGGCTTGGAAACACCATATATTTT. Protein product: CSASEPGGTLGLGNTIYF.

This clonotype was seen many times. This chain links TRBV10-1 with TRBJ1-1; D is ambiguous. Germline V CDR1 and CDR2: WNHNN, SYGVQD (reference sequence). V lost 2 bases to trimming and J lost 0 bases, with 10 bases between them. The CDR3 covers 15 residues. CDR3 DNA: TGCGCCAGCAGTGAGAGGTCAACCTTGAACACTGAAGCTTTCTTT. Its translation is CASSERSTLNTEAFF.

This chain links TRBV24-1 with TRBJ2-3, with D maybe TRBD1 (5 bases). V lost 2 bases, J lost 3 bases, and 8 bases lay in between. This CDR3 has 14 residues. Germline V gene data show CDR1 as KGHDR and CDR2 as SFDVKD. CDR3 sequence reads: CATSDSQGTDTQYF. The CDR3 DNA is TGTGCCACCAGTGATTCGCAGGGAACAGATACGCAGTATTTT.

The chain couples TRBV9 to TRBJ2-7; maybe TRBD1 (6 bases). This CDR3 has 13 residues. Trimming removed 3 bases at V and 1 base at J, with 8 bases between. Germline CDR1 and CDR2: SGDLS and YYNGEE. In DNA form, the CDR3 reads TGTGCCAGCAGCGGTCAGGGGTCCTACGAGCAGTACTTC. This codes for CASSGQGSYEQYF.

Notes on this clonotype: At one end, the junction sequence differs from germline, possibly due to a read error. V is TRBV24-1 and J is TRBJ2-1, with unresolved D. This CDR3 contains 15 residues. CDR1 is KGHDR, CDR2 SFDVKD, per germline. The CDR3 protein is CATSDLSGLGNEQSF. Here the CDR3 DNA reads TGTGCCACCAGTGATTTGTCCGGGTTAGGCAATGAGCAGTCCTTC.

The chain combines TRBV29-1 with TRBJ2-7; 8 bases fit TRBD1. The length of the CDR3 is 12 residues. Germline-derived CDR1 and CDR2 are SQVTM and ANQGSEA. CDR3 nucleotide sequence: TGCAGTGCTATCGACAGGGGTTACGAGCAGTACTTC. Amino acid sequence: CSAIDRGYEQYF.

The chain carries TRBV15 and TRBJ1-4; D perhaps matches TRBD1 (6 bases). CDR3 size: 15 residues. CDR1 and CDR2 (germline): LNHNV, YYDKDF (reference sequence). The V end was cut by 0 bases, the J end by 5 bases, with 10 bases between. CDR3 coding DNA: TGTGCCACCAGCAGAGATGGACAGCGGAATGAAAAACTGTTTTTT. This encodes CATSRDGQRNEKLFF.

The chain links TRBV7-9 to TRBJ2-7, with a possible D match to TRBD2 (5 bases). Germline assignment: CDR1 SEHNR and CDR2 FQNEAQ (reference sequence). The V gene lost 1 base and the J gene lost 5 bases, with 12 bases spanning the gap. The CDR3 sequence is 14 residues long. Here the CDR3 reads CASSLDSGIHEQYF. CDR3 coding DNA: TGTGCCAGCAGCTTAGATTCCGGGATCCACGAGCAGTACTTC.

This clonotype has a handful of counts. This chain joins TRBV18 and TRBJ2-5; 10 bases line up with TRBD1. Germline CDR1 reads KGHSH; CDR2 reads LQKENI. The CDR3 is 16 residues long. The V and J ends lost 6 bases and 5 bases, in that order; junction bases with no gene match: 12. CDR3 DNA: TGTGCCAGCTCCCCCGGGACAGGGGAGGGTTACGAGACCCAGTACTTC. Its protein product is CASSPGTGEGYETQYF.

As concerns this clonotype: The CDR3 does not close with the conserved phenylalanine or tryptophan, likely indicating a read error. The genes are TRBV7-9 and TRBJ2-7; D not certain. The V gene lost 5 bases and the J gene lost 6 bases, with 5 bases spanning the gap. The CDR3 runs to 10 residues. Germline V gene data show CDR1 as SEHNR and CDR2 as FQNEAQ (reference sequence). The CDR3 loop is CASSGFEQYA. The CDR3 region has the DNA TGTGCCAGCAGCGGCTTCGAGCAGTACGCC.

The V call is TRBV10-3, the J call TRBJ1-1; 9 bases fit TRBD1. Trimming removed 0 bases from V and 4 bases from J; junction bases left unmatched: 12. Germline V gene lookup returns CDR1 ENHRY and CDR2 SYGVKD. The CDR3 covers 18 residues. The CDR3 reads CAISESRDRVRGSTEAFF. The CDR3 DNA follows: TGTGCCATCAGTGAGTCCCGGGACAGGGTCCGGGGTTCCACTGAAGCTTTCTTT.

The chain links TRBV5-1 to TRBJ1-1; tentative D call: TRBD1 (5 bases). Trimming removed 7 bases at V and 5 bases at J, with 18 bases between. Germline V gives CDR1 SGHRS, CDR2 YFSETQ. The CDR3 consists of 14 residues. The CDR3 sequence: CASRLEGSGTEAFF. The CDR3 coding sequence is TGCGCCAGCCGCCTAGAGGGGTCCGGGACTGAAGCTTTCTTT.

This clonotype has more than one count but fewer than ten. No conserved phenylalanine or tryptophan ends this CDR3, so it is likely a read error. It is unclear where the CDR3 begins or ends on the DNA, so no DNA is shown, and the CDR3 is as TCRdb lists it. The chain recombines TRBV6-5 with TRBJ2-5; the table's D call, TRBD2, was not checked against the DNA. Germline CDR1 reads MNHEY; CDR2 reads SVGAGI. The CDR3 contains 8 residues when both ends are counted. The CDR3 is CASSAVAG.

The CDR3, as DNA: TGTGCCAGCAGCCTAGGAGTCCAGCGGGGGTGGGCAGATACGCAGTATTTT. Translated, it gives CASSLGVQRGWADTQYF. The rearrangement uses TRBV7-2 and TRBJ2-3; 8 nucleotides line up with TRBD2. The V gene end was trimmed by 5 bases and the J gene end by 4 bases; junction bases not matched to a gene: 14. The length of the CDR3 is 17 residues. The germline V gene has CDR1 SGHTA and CDR2 FQGNSA. The full variable domain, in which reference TRBV7-2 and TRBJ2-3 provide the parts outside the CDR3, is GAGVSQSPSNKVTEKGKDVELRCDPISGHTALYWYRQSLGQGLEFLIYFQGNSAPDKSGLPSDRFSAERTGGSVSTLTIQRTQQEDSAVYLCASSLGVQRGWADTQYFGPGTRLTVL.

V and J are TRBV7-9 and TRBJ2-7; D is uncertain. Germline CDR1 SEHNR, CDR2 FQNEAQ (reference sequence). The length of the CDR3 is 13 residues. The V and J ends lost 5 bases and 6 bases respectively, with 14 bases between them. The CDR3 sequence: CASSPRTPLEQYF. CDR3 bases: TGTGCCAGCAGCCCCCGGACCCCTCTCGAGCAGTACTTC.

The V and J genes are TRBV7-9 and TRBJ2-7; 7 bases fit TRBD1. J was trimmed by 0 bases and V by 5 bases; bases with no gene match: 10. In germline, CDR1 is SEHNR, CDR2 FQNEAQ (reference sequence). This CDR3 comprises 16 residues. This chain's CDR3 is CASSPRGQSGSYEQYF. The DNA of the CDR3 is TGTGCCAGCAGCCCGAGGGGACAGTCTGGCTCCTACGAGCAGTACTTC.

The V and J genes are TRBV20-1 and TRBJ2-7; 7 nucleotides agree with TRBD2. This CDR3 has 15 amino acids. V shed 0 bases, J shed 2 bases, and the junction held 7 bases outside the gene matches. Per germline, CDR1 DFQATT and CDR2 SNEGSKA (reference sequence). Here the CDR3 reads CSARDARTSAYEQYF. In DNA form, the CDR3 reads TGCAGTGCTAGAGATGCTCGAACTAGCGCCTACGAGCAGTACTTC.

V and J are TRBV19 and TRBJ2-3, with 7 bases that match TRBD1. CDR3 length equals 13 residues. Germline values: CDR1 LNHDA, CDR2 SQIVND (reference sequence). The V segment lost 10 bases and the J segment 2 bases; nucleotides outside the gene matches: 6. The CDR3 DNA sequence: TGTGCCACCACGGGACAGTACACAGATACGCAGTATTTT. It translates to CATTGQYTDTQYF.

The genes are TRBV9 and TRBJ2-3; D gene unclear. V was pared by 0 bases and J by 10 bases, with 6 bases between. Germline V gives CDR1 SGDLS, CDR2 YYNGEE. The CDR3 spans 11 residues. CDR3 sequence reads: CASSVADPQYF. The CDR3 DNA reads TGTGCCAGCAGCGTAGCGGATCCGCAGTATTTT.

This chain uses TRBV10-2 with TRBJ2-1; 8 bases fit TRBD2. The CDR3 is 15 amino acids. The V segment lost 2 bases and the J segment 0 bases; nucleotides outside the gene matches: 0. CDR1 and CDR2 from the germline V gene are WSHSY and SAAADI. The DNA of the CDR3 is TGCGCCAGCAGTGAGGGGACTAGCTCCTACAATGAGCAGTTCTTC. It translates to CASSEGTSSYNEQFF.

Concerning this clonotype: One junction end does not reproduce the germline sequence, and a read error may be involved. V and J are TRBV2 and TRBJ1-5; D gene uncertain. This CDR3 has 13 amino acids. Germline V gene lookup returns CDR1 SNHLY and CDR2 FYNNEI. The CDR3 sequence is CAISVGANQPQHF. The CDR3 coding sequence is TGTGCCATCAGTGTGGGAGCGAATCAGCCCCAGCATTTT.

Ten or more counts support this clonotype. V is TRBV20-1 and J is TRBJ2-3; D gene uncertain. V lost 2 bases and J lost 4, with 4 bases in between. This CDR3 contains 11 residues. Germline CDR1 is DFQATT and CDR2 is SNEGSKA (reference sequence). CDR3 sequence (DNA): TGCAGTGCTAGATTTTCAGATACGCAGTATTTT. Protein product: CSARFSDTQYF.

V usage is TRBV19 and J usage is TRBJ2-5; 7 bases match TRBD1. V shed 3 bases, J shed 4 bases, and the junction held 11 bases outside the gene matches. CDR1 LNHDA and CDR2 SQIVND come from the germline V gene (reference sequence). There are 16 residues in the CDR3. This chain's CDR3 is CASSISTGFLRETQYF. Here the CDR3 DNA reads TGTGCCAGTAGTATCTCGACAGGGTTTCTGAGAGAGACCCAGTACTTC. The whole variable domain, filled in from reference TRBV19 and TRBJ2-5, reads DGGITQSPKYLFRKEGQNVTLSCEQNLNHDAMYWYRQDPGQGLRLIYYSQIVNDFQKGDIAEGYSVSREKKESFPLTVTSAQKNPTAFYLCASSISTGFLRETQYFGPGTRLLVL.

The rearrangement uses TRBV29-1 and TRBJ2-1; D ambiguous. The CDR3 is 14 residues long. Trimming took 4 bases from V and 2 from J, leaving 12 bases between them. CDR1 SQVTM and CDR2 ANQGSEA come from the germline V gene. Here the CDR3 DNA reads TGCAGCGTTGCCGGTGGGAACGCCTACAATGAGCAGTTCTTC. It yields the protein CSVAGGNAYNEQFF.

This clonotype was found many times. The genes are TRBV15 and TRBJ1-5; 7 bases are a match to TRBD1. V dropped 3 bases and J dropped 0; count of bases not matched to a gene: 5. This CDR3 region has 16 residues. Germline V gives CDR1 LNHNV, CDR2 YYDKDF (reference sequence). This CDR3 is CATSRGTVYSNQPQHF. The DNA for the CDR3 is TGTGCCACCAGCAGGGGGACAGTGTATAGCAATCAGCCCCAGCATTTT.

This clonotype occurred once. The rearrangement joins TRBV7-8 to TRBJ1-6; D is undetermined. The CDR3 is 14 residues long. V dropped 2 bases and J dropped 10 bases, with 12 bases sitting between them. Germline lookup yields CDR1 SGHVS and CDR2 FQNEAQ. The CDR3 DNA is TGTGCCAGCAGCTTACTACATCCCGACTCACCCCTCCACTTT. It is translated as CASSLLHPDSPLHF.

The rearrangement uses TRBV5-1 and TRBJ2-7, with 7 bases matching TRBD2. J was trimmed by 4 bases and V by 1 base; bases with no gene match: 17. This CDR3 is built from 18 residues. The germline V gene has CDR1 SGHRS and CDR2 YFSETQ. The CDR3 protein is CASSLMTREGLRGYEQYF. The CDR3 DNA follows: TGCGCCAGCAGCTTGATGACTCGTGAGGGGCTGCGGGGGTACGAGCAGTACTTC.